The T cell receptor (beta chain) under discussion was sequenced for a study of T-cell memory formation after mild COVID-19. Regarding the study as a whole: The study found contracting CD4+ clones mainly in CM and EM and contracting CD8+ clones in EMRA.

On this clonotype: The antigen is not known.

From the 5' RACE reads, TCRdb called clonotypes with MiXCR, one entry per CDR3 protein. This sample has hundreds of thousands of distinct CDR3 sequences; around 8% occur once, and the top ten carry roughly 22%. The TCR originated in a man between 18 and 35 years old who had mild COVID-19 (a few samples of this study predate the infection). Cell type and time point are not known. The source material was PBMCs or a T cell subset sorted from them (not recorded which).

In DNA, the CDR3 is TGTGCCAGCAGCTCTAGGTCAGGGAGCACCGGGGAGCTGTTTTTT. It yields the protein CASSSRSGSTGELFF. The chain recombines TRBV7-2 with TRBJ2-2; D assignment may be TRBD1 or TRBD2 (5 bases each). The CDR3 runs 15 residues. The germline V gene has CDR1 SGHTA and CDR2 FQGNSA. The V and J ends lost 4 bases and 4 bases respectively, with 13 bases between them.